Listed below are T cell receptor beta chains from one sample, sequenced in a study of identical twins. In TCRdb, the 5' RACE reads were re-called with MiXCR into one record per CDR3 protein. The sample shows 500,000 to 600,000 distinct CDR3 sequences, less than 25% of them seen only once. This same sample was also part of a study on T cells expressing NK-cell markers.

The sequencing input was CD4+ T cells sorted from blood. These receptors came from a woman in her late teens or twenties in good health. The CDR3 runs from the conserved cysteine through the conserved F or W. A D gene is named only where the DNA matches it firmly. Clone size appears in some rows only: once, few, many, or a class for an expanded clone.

cdr3_aa: CASSLGAIPSEKLFF; cdr3_nt: TGTGCCAGCAGCTTAGGGGCCATACCGAGTGAAAAACTGTTTTTT; d_call: -; clone_size: few; j_call: TRBJ1-4; v_call: TRBV7-6
cdr3_aa: CASSLSGDHETQYF; cdr3_nt: TGCGCCAGCAGCTTATCCGGGGACCACGAGACCCAGTACTTC; d_call: -; clone_size: -; j_call: TRBJ2-5; v_call: TRBV5-1
cdr3_aa: CSAREYYQGTSGSASYNEQFF; cdr3_nt: TGCAGTGCTAGAGAATATTACCAGGGGACTAGCGGGAGTGCGTCCTACAATGAGCAGTTCTTC; d_call: TRBD2; clone_size: -; j_call: TRBJ2-1; v_call: TRBV20-1
cdr3_aa: CSASRGAGVGETQYF; cdr3_nt: TGCAGTGCTAGTAGGGGCGCGGGAGTTGGAGAGACCCAGTACTTC; d_call: TRBD2; clone_size: once; j_call: TRBJ2-5; v_call: TRBV20-1
cdr3_aa: CSALRREWSYEQYF; cdr3_nt: TGCAGTGCCCTCAGACGAGAGTGGTCCTACGAGCAGTACTTC; d_call: -; clone_size: -; j_call: TRBJ2-7; v_call: TRBV20-1
cdr3_aa: CASSLGASPYGYTF; cdr3_nt: TGTGCCAGCAGTCTTGGGGCGTCTCCCTATGGCTACACCTTC; d_call: -; clone_size: few; j_call: TRBJ1-2; v_call: TRBV12-3/TRBV12-4
cdr3_aa: CASSRMAGVRNEQFF; cdr3_nt: TGTGCCAGCAGTAGGATGGCGGGAGTTCGGAATGAGCAGTTCTTC; d_call: TRBD2; clone_size: few; j_call: TRBJ2-1; v_call: TRBV3-1
cdr3_aa: CATSSSRTITDTQYF; cdr3_nt: TGTGCCACCAGTTCCTCCCGCACTATCACAGATACGCAGTATTTT; d_call: -; clone_size: -; j_call: TRBJ2-3; v_call: TRBV24-1
cdr3_aa: CAISESGTGELYGYTF; cdr3_nt: TGTGCCATCAGTGAGTCCGGGACAGGGGAGTTGTATGGCTACACCTTC; d_call: TRBD1; clone_size: few; j_call: TRBJ1-2; v_call: TRBV10-3
cdr3_aa: CASSGGTYEQYF; cdr3_nt: TGCGCGTCTAGCGGGGGAACCTACGAGCAGTACTTC; d_call: TRBD2; clone_size: many; j_call: TRBJ2-7; v_call: TRBV2
cdr3_aa: CASSLDRATEKLFF; cdr3_nt: TGTGCCAGCAGTTTGGACAGGGCGACTGAAAAACTGTTTTTT; d_call: TRBD1; clone_size: -; j_call: TRBJ1-4; v_call: TRBV27
cdr3_aa: CASTSAPSYNSPLHF; cdr3_nt: TGTGCCAGCACCTCCGCGCCCTCCTATAATTCACCCCTCCACTTT; d_call: -; clone_size: -; j_call: TRBJ1-6; v_call: TRBV3-1
cdr3_aa: CSVDRASGYGYTF; cdr3_nt: TGCAGCGTTGACCGTGCCTCGGGGTACGGCTACACCTTC; d_call: -; clone_size: few; j_call: TRBJ1-2; v_call: TRBV29-1
cdr3_aa: CSQSRAGVPTGELFF; cdr3_nt: TGCAGTCAAAGCAGGGCGGGGGTTCCCACCGGGGAGCTGTTTTTT; d_call: TRBD2; clone_size: -; j_call: TRBJ2-2; v_call: TRBV20-1
cdr3_aa: CASRPRLAGQETQYF; cdr3_nt: TGCGCCAGCAGACCCAGACTAGCGGGCCAAGAGACCCAGTACTTC; d_call: TRBD2; clone_size: -; j_call: TRBJ2-5; v_call: TRBV10-2
cdr3_aa: CASSFPQGDGYTF; cdr3_nt: TGTGCCAGCAGTTTCCCACAGGGGGATGGCTACACCTTC; d_call: TRBD1; clone_size: few; j_call: TRBJ1-2; v_call: TRBV12-3/TRBV12-4